This T cell receptor (beta chain) emerged from a study of T cell responses to AZD1222 COVID-19 vaccine. The ends were cut back, 6 bases at V and 2 bases at J, with 2 bases in the middle. The CDR3 consists of 12 residues. Overall study results and limits: Spike-specific TCR repertoires showed rising breadth and depth after two AZD1222 doses.

Concerning this clone itself: Antigen unknown.

This table comes from immunoSEQ multiplex PCR, and its TCRdb copy is limited to in-frame clones, with some not included. The data contain 95,000 to 110,000 clones, approximately 91% of them seen just once; the ten biggest clones take up roughly a sixth. This receptor was identified in an adult in good health. The rearrangement uses TRBV12-3 or TRBV12-4 and TRBJ2-6; no reliable D call. Specimen: peripheral blood, collected on day 0 of AZD1222 vaccination. The CDR3 reads CASRAGANVLTF. The CDR3 nucleotides read TGTGCCAGCAGGGCTGGGGCCAACGTCCTGACTTTC.